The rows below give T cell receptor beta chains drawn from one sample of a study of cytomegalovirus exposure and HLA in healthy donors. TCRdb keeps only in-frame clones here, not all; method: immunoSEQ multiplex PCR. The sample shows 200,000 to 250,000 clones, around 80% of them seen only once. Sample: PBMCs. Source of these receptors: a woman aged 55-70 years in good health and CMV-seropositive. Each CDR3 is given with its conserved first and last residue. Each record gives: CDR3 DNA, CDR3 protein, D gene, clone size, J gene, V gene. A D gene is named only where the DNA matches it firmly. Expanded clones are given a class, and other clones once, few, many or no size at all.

TGTGCCAGTAGTATAGGCGGAGACAGGGCGGACATTCAGTACTTC CASSIGGDRADIQYF TRBD1 NA TRBJ2-4 TRBV19
TGTGCCAGCAGCTTAGCCGGCAGGGATGGAAGCAATCAGCCCCAGCATTTT CASSLAGRDGSNQPQHF NA NA TRBJ1-5 TRBV7-9
TGTGCCTGGAGTGTACGGGACAGAGGACTAGCGGAAGACTACGAGCAGTACTTC CAWSVRDRGLAEDYEQYF TRBD2 NA TRBJ2-7 TRBV30
TGTGCCAGCAGCGCGACCTTGGGTGGGGCTAGCACAGATACGCAGTATTTT CASSATLGGASTDTQYF NA NA TRBJ2-3 TRBV5-4
TGTGCCAGCGGTATCCGGAGGCCGAACACCGGGGAGCTGTTTTTT CASGIRRPNTGELFF NA NA TRBJ2-2 TRBV7-9
TGCGCCAGCAGCTTGGACGGGCCGGGGGACATTCAGTACTTC CASSLDGPGDIQYF NA NA TRBJ2-4 TRBV5-1
TGTGCCAGCAGTTTCAGTAGCGGGAGAGGCTACGAGCAGTACTTC CASSFSSGRGYEQYF TRBD2 NA TRBJ2-7 TRBV28
TGTGCCAGCAGTCAGACAGTCAATGAAAAACTGTTTTTT CASSQTVNEKLFF NA NA TRBJ1-4 TRBV6-4
TGCGCCAGCGGGGACAGGGGTGGTGGTTCACCCCTCCACTTT CASGDRGGGSPLHF TRBD1 NA TRBJ1-6 TRBV5-1
TGTGCCAGCAGCTGGGCGGGGGGGGGCACCACAGATACGCAGTATTTT CASSWAGGGTTDTQYF TRBD2 NA TRBJ2-3 TRBV7-3
TGTGCCAGCAGTCAACAGGGGGCGCTTACTGAAGCTTTCTTT CASSQQGALTEAFF TRBD1 few TRBJ1-1 TRBV2
TGTGCCACCAGCAGAGGACCCGGGACTAGCGGGAGATACGAGCAGTACTTC CATSRGPGTSGRYEQYF TRBD2 NA TRBJ2-7 TRBV15
TGCGCCAGCAGCGCTGCGGGTCAGGACAATCAGCCCCAGCATTTT CASSAAGQDNQPQHF NA few TRBJ1-5 TRBV5-1
TGTGCCAGCAGCCGGGACAGGGGGCTCGGAAACACCATATATTTT CASSRDRGLGNTIYF TRBD1 NA TRBJ1-3 TRBV14
TGTGCTAGTTCGTGGGAGGATAATGAAAAACTGTTTTTT CASSWEDNEKLFF NA NA TRBJ1-4 TRBV12-5
TGTGCCAGCAGTTTAATATCCTATAATTCACCCCTCCACTTT CASSLISYNSPLHF NA few TRBJ1-6 TRBV27
TGCGCCAGCAGCCCTCCGGGACAGGGAGGAACCGGGGAGCTGTTTTTT CASSPPGQGGTGELFF TRBD1 NA TRBJ2-2 TRBV5-1
TGTGCCAGCAGCTCTAGCGGGAGTGGCAATGAGCAGTTCTTC CASSSSGSGNEQFF TRBD2 NA TRBJ2-1 TRBV5-4
TGTGCCAGCAGCGTAGGGGCAGGGCAGAAACAAGAGGCCCAGTACTTC CASSVGAGQKQEAQYF NA NA TRBJ2-5 TRBV9
TGTGCCAGCAGTTTCGCGAGAACTGAAGCTTTCTTT CASSFARTEAFF NA few TRBJ1-1 TRBV28
TGTGCCAGCACCTTGGGGGACAGGGAGTTGGATGGCTACACCTTC CASTLGDRELDGYTF TRBD1 NA TRBJ1-2 TRBV7-9
TGTGCCAGCAGTTTACTAGGGGGGGGCGGTCAGCCCCAGCATTTT CASSLLGGGGQPQHF NA NA TRBJ1-5 TRBV28
TGTGCCAGCAGCTTACAACTAGCGGGGGCCACTAGGTCCTACGAGCAGTACTTC CASSLQLAGATRSYEQYF TRBD2 NA TRBJ2-7 TRBV7-8
TGTTCCAGCAGCTTAGCCGCGGGAGGAACCAACAATGAGCAGTTCTTC CSSSLAAGGTNNEQFF TRBD2 few TRBJ2-1 TRBV7-9
TGTGCCAGCATCCTCCCCGGGGACAGGGAAAATTCACCCCTCCACTTT CASILPGDRENSPLHF TRBD1 few TRBJ1-6 TRBV27
TGTGCCAGCAGCTTACCGGGACTAGCGGAAGAGACCCAGTACTTC CASSLPGLAEETQYF TRBD2 NA TRBJ2-5 TRBV5-4
TGTGCCATCAGTGAGGGACTAGCGGGAACGGAGACCCAGTACTTC CAISEGLAGTETQYF TRBD2 NA TRBJ2-5 TRBV10-3
TGTGCCAGCAGCCGAGGGACAGGGTGGACAACCCAGTACTTC CASSRGTGWTTQYF TRBD1 NA TRBJ2-5 TRBV5-6
TGTGCCAGCAGCGGCATTAGCGGGAGCGTGTCCTACAATGAGCAGTTCTTC CASSGISGSVSYNEQFF TRBD2 NA TRBJ2-1 TRBV7-2
TGTGCCAGCAGTGATCCTGGGACAGGAGATGGCTACACTTTC CASSDPGTGDGYTF TRBD1 NA TRBJ1-2 TRBV6-1
TGTGCCAGCAGCTGGGCGACAGGGTACAATGAGCAGTTCTTC CASSWATGYNEQFF TRBD1 NA TRBJ2-1 TRBV5-6
TGTGCCAGCAGCAGGACTGGGGGCTTCTGGTCAGATACGCAGTATTTT CASSRTGGFWSDTQYF NA NA TRBJ2-3 TRBV11-3
TGTGCCAGCAGCAACAGCGGACAGGCTCTTCTGAGCAATCAGCCCCAGCATTTT CASSNSGQALLSNQPQHF TRBD1 NA TRBJ1-5 TRBV27
TGTGCCAGCAGCCCCGGGGGAGATAGCAATCAGCCCCAGCATTTT CASSPGGDSNQPQHF NA once TRBJ1-5 TRBV6-6
TGTGCCAGTAGTATAGATCTCCTTCAGCCCCAGCATTTT CASSIDLLQPQHF NA once TRBJ1-5 TRBV19
TGCGCCAGCAGATTGGCGGGGGGGGAGACCCAGTACTTC CASRLAGGETQYF TRBD2 NA TRBJ2-5 TRBV5-1
TGTGCCTGGACTGGAGGAGAGACCCAGTACTTC CAWTGGETQYF NA NA TRBJ2-5 TRBV30
TGTGCCAGCAGTCAGACAGGGGGCCCCGGGGAGCTGTTTTTT CASSQTGGPGELFF TRBD1 NA TRBJ2-2 TRBV2
TGTGCCAGCAGTCGAGGCCGGAGCTCCTACAATGAGCAGTTCTTC CASSRGRSSYNEQFF NA NA TRBJ2-1 TRBV7-3
TGTGCCAGCAGCGTAGCTATAACGGATGGCTACACCTTC CASSVAITDGYTF NA NA TRBJ1-2 TRBV9
TGTGCCAGCAGTTCCATCACTAGGTGGGGAGGTAATGAAAAACTGTTTTTT CASSSITRWGGNEKLFF NA few TRBJ1-4 TRBV28
TGCAGCGTAGACGGGACTACCGGTACCGAGCAGTACTTC CSVDGTTGTEQYF TRBD2 NA TRBJ2-7 TRBV29-1
TGTGCCAGCAAAAAAGGGGCTGGGGCCAACGTCCTGACTTTC CASKKGAGANVLTF NA few TRBJ2-6 TRBV19
TGTGCCAGCAGCTTCTACGGGGACGAGCAGTACTTC CASSFYGDEQYF NA NA TRBJ2-7 TRBV7-2
TGCGCCAGCAGCCCACAGGGGAACTATGGCTACACCTTC CASSPQGNYGYTF TRBD1 NA TRBJ1-2 TRBV4-3
TGTGCTAGCGGCAGGGCTAAGGATCAGCCCCAGCATTTT CASGRAKDQPQHF NA once TRBJ1-5 TRBV12-5
TGTGCCAGCACCCGGTCCGCCCCCGGGGCTTTCTTT CASTRSAPGAFF NA once TRBJ1-1 TRBV6-1
TGTGCCAGCAGTTTCCAGGGTGGAATGCAGGGCTACACCTTC CASSFQGGMQGYTF NA NA TRBJ1-2 TRBV9
TGCGCCAGCAGCCCCGGAGGTGCCTTGAACACTGAAGCTTTCTTT CASSPGGALNTEAFF NA NA TRBJ1-1 TRBV5-1
TGTGCCAGCAGCCGGGACAGGCGGGGTTATCGTGACTACACCTTC CASSRDRRGYRDYTF TRBD1 NA TRBJ1-2 TRBV6-5
TGTGCCAGCAGTTTAACGGGAGGGCCATCCGGGGAGCTGTTTTTT CASSLTGGPSGELFF TRBD2 NA TRBJ2-2 TRBV27
TGTGCCAGCTCCTCCAGCGGGGTAAACATTCAGTACTTC CASSSSGVNIQYF TRBD2 NA TRBJ2-4 TRBV7-9